This T cell receptor beta chain was retrieved from a study of CD8 T cells in ankylosing spondylitis. The V end was cut by 3 bases, the J end by 4 bases, with 14 bases between. The CDR3 is made up of 15 amino acids. TCRdb fed the 5' RACE reads into MiXCR, producing one record per CDR3 protein. The data hold some 290,000 distinct CDR3 sequences, with roughly 20% observed a single time. This clonotype originated in a male donor with ankylosing spondylitis or in good health (not recorded which). V gene TRBV12-3 or TRBV12-4 combines with J gene TRBJ2-3; no reliable D call. The sample taken for sequencing was blood, either unsorted or a sorted T cell fraction (not recorded which). The CDR3 DNA sequence: TGTGCCAGCAGTTTGGCGAGAGTAGGCTCAGATACGCAGTATTTT. Translation gives CASSLARVGSDTQYF.